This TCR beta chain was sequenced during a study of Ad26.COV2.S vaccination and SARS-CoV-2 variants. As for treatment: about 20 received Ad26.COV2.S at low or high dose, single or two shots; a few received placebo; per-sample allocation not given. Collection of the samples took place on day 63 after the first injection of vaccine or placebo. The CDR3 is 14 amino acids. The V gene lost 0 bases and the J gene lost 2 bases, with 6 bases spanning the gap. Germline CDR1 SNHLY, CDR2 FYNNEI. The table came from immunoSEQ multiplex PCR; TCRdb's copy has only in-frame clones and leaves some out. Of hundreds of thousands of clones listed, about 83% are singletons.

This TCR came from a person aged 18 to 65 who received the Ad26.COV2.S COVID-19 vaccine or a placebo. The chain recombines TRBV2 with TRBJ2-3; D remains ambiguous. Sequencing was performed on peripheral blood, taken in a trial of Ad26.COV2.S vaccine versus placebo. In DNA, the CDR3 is TGTGCCAGCAGTGAAGCGCGGTCCACAGATACGCAGTATTTT. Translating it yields CASSEARSTDTQYF.